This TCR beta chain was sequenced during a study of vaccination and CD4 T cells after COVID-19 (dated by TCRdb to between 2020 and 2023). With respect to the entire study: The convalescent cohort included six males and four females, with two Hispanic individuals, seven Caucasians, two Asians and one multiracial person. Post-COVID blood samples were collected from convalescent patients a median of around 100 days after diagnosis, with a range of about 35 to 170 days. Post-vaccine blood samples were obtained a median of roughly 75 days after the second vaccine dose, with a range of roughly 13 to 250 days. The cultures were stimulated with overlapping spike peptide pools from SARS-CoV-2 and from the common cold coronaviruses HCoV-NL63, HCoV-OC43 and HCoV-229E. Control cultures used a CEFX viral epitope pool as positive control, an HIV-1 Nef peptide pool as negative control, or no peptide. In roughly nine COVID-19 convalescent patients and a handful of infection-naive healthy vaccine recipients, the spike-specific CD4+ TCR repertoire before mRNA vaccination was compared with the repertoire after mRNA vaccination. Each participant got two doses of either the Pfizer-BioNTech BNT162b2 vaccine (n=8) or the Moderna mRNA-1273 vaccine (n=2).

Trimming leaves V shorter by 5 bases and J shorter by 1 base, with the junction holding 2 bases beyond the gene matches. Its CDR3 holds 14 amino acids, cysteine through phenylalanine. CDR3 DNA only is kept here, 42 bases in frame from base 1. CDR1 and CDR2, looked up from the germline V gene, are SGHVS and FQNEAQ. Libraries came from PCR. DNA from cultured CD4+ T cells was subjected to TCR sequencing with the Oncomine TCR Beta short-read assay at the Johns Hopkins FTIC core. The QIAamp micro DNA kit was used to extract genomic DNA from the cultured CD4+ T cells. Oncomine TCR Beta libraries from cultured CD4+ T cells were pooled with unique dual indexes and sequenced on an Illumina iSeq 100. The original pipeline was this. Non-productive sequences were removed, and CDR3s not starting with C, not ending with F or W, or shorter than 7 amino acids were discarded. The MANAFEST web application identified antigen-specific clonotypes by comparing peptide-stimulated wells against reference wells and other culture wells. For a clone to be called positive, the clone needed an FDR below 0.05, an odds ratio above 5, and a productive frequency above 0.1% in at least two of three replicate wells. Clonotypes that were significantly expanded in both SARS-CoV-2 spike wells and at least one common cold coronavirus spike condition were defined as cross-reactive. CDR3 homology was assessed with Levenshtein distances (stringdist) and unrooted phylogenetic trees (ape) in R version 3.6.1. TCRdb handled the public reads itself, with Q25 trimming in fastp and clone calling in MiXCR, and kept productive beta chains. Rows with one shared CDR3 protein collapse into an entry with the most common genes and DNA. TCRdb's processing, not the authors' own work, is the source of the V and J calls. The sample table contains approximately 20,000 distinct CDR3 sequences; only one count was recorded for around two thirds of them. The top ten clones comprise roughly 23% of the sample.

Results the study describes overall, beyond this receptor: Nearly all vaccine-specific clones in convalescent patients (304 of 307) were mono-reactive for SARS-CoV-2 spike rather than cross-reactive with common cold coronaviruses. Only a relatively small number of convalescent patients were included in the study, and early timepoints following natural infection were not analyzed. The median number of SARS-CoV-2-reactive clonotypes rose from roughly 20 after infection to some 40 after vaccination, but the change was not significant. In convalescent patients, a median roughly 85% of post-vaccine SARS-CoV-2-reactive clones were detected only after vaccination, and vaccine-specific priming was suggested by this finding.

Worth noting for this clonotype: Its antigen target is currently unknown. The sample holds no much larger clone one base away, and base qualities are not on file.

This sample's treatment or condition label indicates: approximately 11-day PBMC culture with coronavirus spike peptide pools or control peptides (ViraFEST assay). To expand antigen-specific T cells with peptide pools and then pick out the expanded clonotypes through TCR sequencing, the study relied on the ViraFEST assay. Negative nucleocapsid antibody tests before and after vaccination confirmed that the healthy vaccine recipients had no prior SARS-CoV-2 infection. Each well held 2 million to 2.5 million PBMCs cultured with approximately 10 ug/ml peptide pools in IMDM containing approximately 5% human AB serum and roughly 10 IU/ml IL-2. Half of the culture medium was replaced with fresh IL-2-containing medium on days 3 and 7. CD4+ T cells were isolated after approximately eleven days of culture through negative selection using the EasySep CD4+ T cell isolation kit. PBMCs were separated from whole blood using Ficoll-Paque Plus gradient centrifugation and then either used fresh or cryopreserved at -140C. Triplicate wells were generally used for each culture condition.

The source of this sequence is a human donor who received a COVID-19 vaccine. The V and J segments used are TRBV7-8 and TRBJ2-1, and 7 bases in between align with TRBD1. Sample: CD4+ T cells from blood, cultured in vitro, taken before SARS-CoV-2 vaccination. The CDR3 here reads CASSETGSYNEQFF. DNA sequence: TGTGCCAGCAGCGAGACAGGGTCCTACAATGAGCAGTTCTTC.